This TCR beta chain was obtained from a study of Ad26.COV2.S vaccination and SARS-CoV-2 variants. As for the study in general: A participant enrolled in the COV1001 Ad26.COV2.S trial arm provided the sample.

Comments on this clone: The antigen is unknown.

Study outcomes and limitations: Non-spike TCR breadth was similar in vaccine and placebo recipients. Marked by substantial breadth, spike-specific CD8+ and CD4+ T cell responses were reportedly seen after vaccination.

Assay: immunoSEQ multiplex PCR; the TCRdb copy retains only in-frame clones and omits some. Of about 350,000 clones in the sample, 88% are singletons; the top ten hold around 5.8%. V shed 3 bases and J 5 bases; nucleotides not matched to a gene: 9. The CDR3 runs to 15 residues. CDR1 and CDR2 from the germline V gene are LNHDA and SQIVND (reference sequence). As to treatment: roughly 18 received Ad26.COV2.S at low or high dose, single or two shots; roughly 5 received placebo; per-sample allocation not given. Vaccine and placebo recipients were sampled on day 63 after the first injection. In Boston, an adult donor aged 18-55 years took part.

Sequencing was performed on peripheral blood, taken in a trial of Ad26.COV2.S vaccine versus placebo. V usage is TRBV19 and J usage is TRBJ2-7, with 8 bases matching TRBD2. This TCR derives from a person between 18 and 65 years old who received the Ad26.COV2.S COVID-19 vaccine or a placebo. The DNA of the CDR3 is TGTGCCAGTAGTATGGCTCAACTAGCGGCCCACGAGCAGTACTTC. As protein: CASSMAQLAAHEQYF.